Below are 18 T cell receptor beta chains sequenced from a single sample in a study of Graves' ophthalmopathy and Graves' hyperthyroidism. RNA transcripts were the source from which TCR beta CDR3 regions were amplified. The authors performed first-round RT-PCR with HTBI primers and then a second-round multiplex PCR. TCRdb re-analysed the multiplex PCR reads in MiXCR, keeping a single row per CDR3 protein. The table has about 390,000 distinct CDR3 sequences, about 18% seen once; the top ten hold roughly 2.4%. Sequencing was performed on peripheral blood. The receptors derive from an adult woman with stable Graves' hyperthyroidism.

At least ten counts were recorded for this clonotype. This rearrangement joins TRBV2 to TRBJ1-1, with 7 positions matching TRBD1. Germline V gene sequence: CDR1 SNHLY, CDR2 FYNNEI. V was pared by 6 bases and J by 5 bases, with 9 bases of the junction left unmatched. The CDR3 has 14 residues. The CDR3 here is CASRAARGGTEAFF. The CDR3, as DNA: TGTGCCAGCAGGGCGGCCAGGGGGGGGACTGAAGCTTTCTTT.

This clonotype was recorded at least ten times. The V call is TRBV6-4, the J call TRBJ1-1, with D unresolved. In germline, CDR1 is MRHNA, CDR2 SNTAGT. The length of the CDR3 is 18 residues. V was trimmed by 6 bases and J by 4 bases, leaving 27 bases between them. CDR3: CASSSSRTLKLSGTEAFF. CDR3 sequence (DNA): TGTGCCAGCAGCTCGAGTCGAACACTGAAGCTTTCTGGCACTGAAGCTTTCTTT.

The V gene is TRBV18, the J gene TRBJ2-5; D remains unclear. The CDR3 sequence is 14 residues long. Germline V gene lookup returns CDR1 KGHSH and CDR2 LQKENI. V lost 1 base to trimming and J lost 1 base, with 7 bases between them. The DNA of the CDR3 is TGTGCCAGCTCACCACTGGGTCCCCAAGAGACCCAGTACTTC. The encoded protein is CASSPLGPQETQYF.

This clonotype was seen repeatedly, ten times or more. The J gene is TRBJ2-7, the V gene TRBV12-3 or TRBV12-4; possible D gene TRBD2, 5 bases. V lost 5 bases and J lost 4, with 18 bases in between. The CDR3 sequence is 15 residues long. The CDR3 here is CASSPGSPPEYEQYF. CDR3 sequence (DNA): TGTGCCAGCAGTCCGGGATCTCCACCAGAGTACGAGCAGTACTTC.

The chain combines TRBV11-2 with TRBJ1-2; D not certain. Deletions cut 1 base from V and 6 bases from J, with 18 bases between. The CDR3 length is 16 residues. Germline values: CDR1 SGHAT, CDR2 FQNNGV. This CDR3 reads CASSLVPQERAHGYTF. DNA of the CDR3: TGTGCCAGCAGCTTAGTTCCCCAGGAAAGGGCTCATGGCTACACCTTC.

This clonotype was recorded many times. The chain carries TRBV5-1 and TRBJ2-7, with a weak D call TRBD2 (6 bases). This CDR3 is built from 13 residues. CDR1 and CDR2 (germline): SGHRS, YFSETQ. Trimming shortened V by 2 bases and J by 5 bases, and 11 bases separated the two germline ends. The DNA for the CDR3 is TGCGCCAGCAGCTTCGGGACTCGCGACGAGCAGTACTTC. It translates to CASSFGTRDEQYF.

There are a few counts of this clonotype. Its ends do not fully match the called genes, so a read error is possible. CDR3 in amino acids: CASSQGNYLYGQYF. The DNA of the CDR3 is TGTGCCAGCAGCCAAGGTAACTACCTATACGGGCAGTACTTC. This chain uses TRBV3-1 with TRBJ2-7; D gene ambiguous. The germline V gene encodes CDR1 LGHDT and CDR2 YNNKEL (reference sequence). This CDR3 spans 14 amino acids.

The sample holds many counts of this clonotype. V is TRBV12-3 or TRBV12-4 and J is TRBJ1-2, with TRBD1 matching 9 bases. The length of the CDR3 is 15 residues. V was clipped by 2 bases and J by 7 bases; unmatched bases: 8. This CDR3 reads CASSLIAGTGSGYTF. CDR3 coding DNA: TGTGCCAGCAGTTTAATCGCCGGGACAGGGAGTGGCTACACCTTC.

The rearrangement joins TRBV4-1 to TRBJ2-2, with D uncertain. The CDR3 has 18 residues. Per the germline V gene, CDR1 is MGHRA and CDR2 is YSYEKL. V shed 3 bases and J shed 3 bases, with 20 bases lying between them. The CDR3, as DNA: TGCGCCAGCAGCCAGTTAGCCGTAGTGTACGCGCACACCGGGGAGCTGTTTTTT. It codes for CASSQLAVVYAHTGELFF.

This clonotype was seen ten or more times. The genes are TRBV2 and TRBJ2-5, with D perhaps matching TRBD2 (5 bases). Germline V lookup: CDR1 SNHLY, CDR2 FYNNEI. The CDR3 runs 14 residues. With 7 bases removed from V and 6 bases from J, the gap between germline ends came to 18 bases. CDR3 residues: CASIESSIHQTQYF. In nucleotides, the CDR3 is TGTGCCAGCATAGAGTCTAGCATTCATCAGACCCAGTACTTC. The whole variable domain, filled in from reference TRBV2 and TRBJ2-5, reads EPEVTQTPSHQVTQMGQEVILRCVPISNHLYFYWYRQILGQKVEFLVSFYNNEISEKSEIFDDQFSVERPDGSNFTLKIRSTKLEDSAMYFCASIESSIHQTQYFGPGTRLLVL.

This clonotype showed up many times. V is TRBV4-1 and J is TRBJ1-6; D is unresolved. The germline V and J ends were trimmed by 0 bases and 7 bases, with 4 bases remaining between them. CDR3 size: 13 residues. Germline loops: CDR1 MGHRA, CDR2 YSYEKL. For the CDR3, the DNA is TGCGCCAGCAGCCAAGATCAGAATTCACCCCTCCACTTT. Translating it yields CASSQDQNSPLHF.

This clonotype was recorded at least ten times. DNA of the CDR3: TGTGCCAGCAGCCGGGATTTCAACACCGGGGAGCTGTTTTTT. It codes for CASSRDFNTGELFF. This sequence joins TRBV6-1 and TRBJ2-2, with a tentative D call TRBD2 (5 bases). This CDR3 is 14 amino acids long. V lost 6 bases and J 2 bases, leaving 10 bases between the germline ends. Germline-derived CDR1 and CDR2 are MNHNS and SASEGT.

This clonotype was observed many times. The chain recombines TRBV27 with TRBJ2-5, with D uncertain. The germline V gene encodes CDR1 MNHEY and CDR2 SMNVEV (reference sequence). CDR3 size: 12 residues. V was pared by 8 bases and J by 5 bases, with 12 bases between. The CDR3 DNA sequence: TGTGCCAGCGGACGAACCGGCGAGACCCAGTACTTC. Translated: CASGRTGETQYF.

The V call is TRBV2, the J call TRBJ2-5; D is perhaps TRBD2 (6 bases). The CDR3 spans 15 residues. V lost 4 bases and J lost 7, with 19 bases in between. The germline CDR1 and CDR2 sequences are SNHLY and FYNNEI. The CDR3 region has the DNA TGTGCCAGCAGTGGGGGCGGGACTTGGTTCGCGACCCAGTACTTC. This codes for CASSGGGTWFATQYF.

This clonotype came up many times. The CDR3 sequence: CASSQRDRVEQYF. In DNA form, the CDR3 reads TGTGCCAGCAGTCAGCGGGATAGGGTAGAGCAGTACTTC. V gene TRBV6-5 combines with J gene TRBJ2-7; 7 bases line up with TRBD2. Germline CDR1 MNHEY, CDR2 SVGAGI. The CDR3 is made up of 13 amino acids. V was pared by 5 bases and J by 7 bases, with 8 bases of the junction left unmatched.

There are many counts of this clonotype. The chain carries TRBV9 and TRBJ2-5; possibly TRBD1 or TRBD2 for D (5 bases each). Germline CDR1 reads SGDLS; CDR2 reads YYNGEE. V was clipped by 2 bases and J by 0 bases, with 11 bases between them. The CDR3 length is 15 residues. CDR3 in amino acids: CASSVGWGYQETQYF. CDR3 in DNA: TGTGCCAGCAGCGTCGGGTGGGGGTACCAAGAGACCCAGTACTTC.

This clonotype was counted ten times or more. The V gene is TRBV29-1, the J gene TRBJ2-7; D call uncertain. V was clipped by 4 bases and J by 3 bases, with 7 bases between them. The CDR3 totals 11 residues. CDR1 is SQVTM and CDR2 is ANQGSEA in the germline V gene. In nucleotides, the CDR3 is TGCAGCGTTGGCCGGAACTACGAGCAGTACTTC. The encoded protein is CSVGRNYEQYF.

The chain links TRBV10-3 to TRBJ2-7, with TRBD2 identical over 10 bases. The trim removed 11 bases at V and 6 bases at J, leaving 13 bases unmatched. The CDR3 is made up of 14 amino acids. Germline CDR1 ENHRY, CDR2 SYGVKD. CDR3 nucleotide sequence: TGTGCCGGGGGACCGCCGGGACTAGCGTCCGAGCAGTACTTC. Amino acid sequence: CAGGPPGLASEQYF.